Sequencing of this TCR beta chain was carried out in a study of control samples from healthy donors and cancer patients. V lost 5 bases to trimming and J lost 1 base, with 7 bases between them. This CDR3 comprises 13 residues. Germline CDR1 and CDR2: MDHEN and SYDVKM. The protocol was immunoSEQ multiplex PCR, while the TCRdb copy is restricted to in-frame clones and leaves out a portion. This sample has 150,000 to 200,000 clones, with around 88% found just once. The chain uses TRBV28 and TRBJ2-3; no clear D. Sequenced: blood. The receptor was isolated from a man aged 18 to 30 in good health. CDR3 loop: CASSVAGTDTQYF. The DNA for the CDR3 is TGTGCCAGCAGTGTGGCCGGCACAGATACGCAGTATTTT.